Listed below are T cell receptor beta chains from one sample, sequenced in a study of T cell repertoires in cytomegalovirus infection. TCRdb re-called the reads through MiXCR, storing one row per CDR3 protein. The repertoire has under 850,000 distinct CDR3 sequences, about a third of them found once; the top ten carry around 3%. Source material: PBMCs. The receptors originated from a human donor in good health (CMV status not recorded). Some clones in this sample may be carry-over from other donors' samples. Both conserved end residues are part of each CDR3. The order of the fields is V gene, D gene, clone size, J gene, CDR3 protein, CDR3 DNA. A D gene is named only where the DNA matches it firmly. Size tells how often a clone was seen (once, few, many) or the class of an expanded clone, and some rows leave it out.

v_gene: TRBV5-6
d_gene: NA
abundance: NA
j_gene: TRBJ2-7
CDR3aa: CASSYFPGFSYEQYF
CDR3nt: TGTGCCAGCAGCTACTTTCCAGGATTCTCCTACGAGCAGTACTTC

v_gene: TRBV19
d_gene: NA
abundance: once
j_gene: TRBJ1-6
CDR3aa: CASSIGGSSYNSPLHF
CDR3nt: TGTGCCAGTAGTATTGGCGGGAGCTCCTATAATTCACCCCTCCACTTT

v_gene: TRBV29-1
d_gene: TRBD1
abundance: NA
j_gene: TRBJ1-1
CDR3aa: CSVDRGQGMNTEAFF
CDR3nt: TGCAGCGTTGATCGCGGACAGGGGATGAACACTGAAGCTTTCTTT

v_gene: TRBV24-1
d_gene: TRBD1
abundance: NA
j_gene: TRBJ2-5
CDR3aa: CATSERVTGVETQYF
CDR3nt: TGTGCCACCAGTGAACGCGTCACAGGGGTGGAGACCCAGTACTTC

v_gene: TRBV12-3/TRBV12-4
d_gene: TRBD1
abundance: few
j_gene: TRBJ1-1
CDR3aa: CASSLHRGRTEAFF
CDR3nt: TGTGCCAGCAGCCTCCACAGGGGGCGGACTGAAGCTTTCTTT

v_gene: TRBV10-1
d_gene: NA
abundance: NA
j_gene: TRBJ1-1
CDR3aa: CASRDRLNTEAFF
CDR3nt: TGCGCCAGCAGGGACAGATTGAACACTGAAGCTTTCTTT

v_gene: TRBV27
d_gene: NA
abundance: NA
j_gene: TRBJ2-1
CDR3aa: CAISLGVRSDEQFF
CDR3nt: TGTGCCATCAGTTTAGGGGTTCGGAGCGATGAGCAGTTCTTC

v_gene: TRBV3-1
d_gene: NA
abundance: NA
j_gene: TRBJ1-2
CDR3aa: CASSQLLGSGYTF
CDR3nt: TGTGCCAGCAGCCAATTGCTGGGGAGTGGCTACACCTTC

v_gene: TRBV7-2
d_gene: NA
abundance: few
j_gene: TRBJ2-7
CDR3aa: CASSLEGAPSFGQYF
CDR3nt: TGTGCCAGCAGCTTAGAAGGGGCTCCTTCCTTTGGGCAGTACTTC

v_gene: TRBV20-1
d_gene: NA
abundance: NA
j_gene: TRBJ2-7
CDR3aa: CSARGTIGGYEQYF
CDR3nt: TGCAGTGCTAGAGGCACTATAGGGGGCTACGAGCAGTACTTC

v_gene: TRBV12-3/TRBV12-4
d_gene: NA
abundance: NA
j_gene: TRBJ1-1
CDR3aa: CASSLSWGGTEAFF
CDR3nt: TGTGCCAGCAGTTTATCGTGGGGAGGCACTGAAGCTTTCTTT

v_gene: TRBV28
d_gene: NA
abundance: NA
j_gene: TRBJ2-6
CDR3aa: CASTPQVSGANVLTF
CDR3nt: TGTGCCAGCACCCCCCAGGTTTCTGGGGCCAACGTCCTGACTTTC

v_gene: TRBV28
d_gene: TRBD1
abundance: NA
j_gene: TRBJ1-1
CDR3aa: CASSRQGGFMNTEAFF
CDR3nt: TGTGCCAGCAGTAGACAGGGGGGATTCATGAACACTGAAGCTTTCTTT

v_gene: TRBV7-8
d_gene: TRBD2
abundance: NA
j_gene: TRBJ2-7
CDR3aa: CASSLILAGQGEYF
CDR3nt: TGTGCCAGCAGCTTAATACTAGCGGGTCAAGGGGAGTACTTC

v_gene: TRBV30
d_gene: NA
abundance: NA
j_gene: TRBJ2-5
CDR3aa: CAWSPIETQYF
CDR3nt: TGTGCCTGGAGCCCCATAGAGACCCAGTACTTC

v_gene: TRBV7-2
d_gene: TRBD1
abundance: NA
j_gene: TRBJ2-1
CDR3aa: CASSRDRGGSYNEHFF
CDR3nt: TGTGCCAGCAGCCGTGACAGGGGAGGCTCCTACAATGAGCACTTCTTC

v_gene: TRBV12-3/TRBV12-4
d_gene: NA
abundance: NA
j_gene: TRBJ2-2
CDR3aa: CASSPPGHNTGELFF
CDR3nt: TGTGCCAGCAGTCCCCCCGGACATAACACCGGGGAGCTGTTTTTT

v_gene: TRBV11-2
d_gene: NA
abundance: NA
j_gene: TRBJ2-7
CDR3aa: CASSLEFGPSYEQYF
CDR3nt: TGTGCCAGCAGCTTAGAATTTGGACCTTCCTACGAGCAGTACTTC

v_gene: TRBV5-4
d_gene: NA
abundance: NA
j_gene: TRBJ1-2
CDR3aa: CASSSQGEVGGYTF
CDR3nt: TGTGCCAGCAGCTCCCAGGGTGAAGTTGGTGGCTACACCTTC

v_gene: TRBV28
d_gene: NA
abundance: NA
j_gene: TRBJ1-3
CDR3aa: CASSSGALGNTIYF
CDR3nt: TGTGCCAGCAGTTCAGGGGCACTTGGAAACACCATATATTTT

v_gene: TRBV7-2
d_gene: TRBD2
abundance: NA
j_gene: TRBJ2-7
CDR3aa: CASSLDSAGGPSQYF
CDR3nt: TGTGCCAGCAGCTTAGATAGCGCGGGAGGGCCTTCGCAGTACTTC

v_gene: TRBV28
d_gene: TRBD1
abundance: NA
j_gene: TRBJ1-5
CDR3aa: CASSPYRGDQPQHF
CDR3nt: TGTGCCAGCAGTCCCTACAGGGGTGATCAGCCCCAGCATTTT

v_gene: TRBV25-1
d_gene: NA
abundance: few
j_gene: TRBJ1-1
CDR3aa: CASSPVQGMNTEAFF
CDR3nt: TGTGCCAGCAGCCCCGTCCAGGGGATGAACACTGAAGCTTTCTTT

v_gene: TRBV27
d_gene: NA
abundance: few
j_gene: TRBJ2-1
CDR3aa: CASSLFGGTSSYNEQFF
CDR3nt: TGTGCCAGCAGTTTATTCGGTGGCACCAGCTCCTACAATGAGCAGTTCTTC

v_gene: TRBV11-2
d_gene: NA
abundance: few
j_gene: TRBJ1-4
CDR3aa: CASSPYSGEKLFF
CDR3nt: TGTGCCAGCAGCCCTTATAGCGGTGAAAAACTGTTTTTT

v_gene: TRBV7-2
d_gene: NA
abundance: many
j_gene: TRBJ1-2
CDR3aa: CASSHRVDQGSYGYTF
CDR3nt: TGTGCCAGCAGCCACCGGGTAGATCAGGGAAGCTATGGCTACACCTTC

v_gene: TRBV27
d_gene: NA
abundance: NA
j_gene: TRBJ1-1
CDR3aa: CASSLFQGLYTEAFF
CDR3nt: TGTGCCAGCAGTTTATTCCAGGGGCTCTACACTGAAGCTTTCTTT